The 13 T cell receptor beta chains reported below all come from one sample, sequenced in a study of cytomegalovirus exposure and HLA in healthy donors. The PCR made use of 60 Vbeta and 13 Jbeta primers. The data were produced by immunoSEQ multiplex PCR, yet TCRdb's version contains in-frame clones alone and is incomplete. Here the sample table reports about 100,000 clones. Sequenced material: PBMCs. All receptors come from a girl between 5 and 17 years old in good health and CMV-seropositive.

The V gene is TRBV7-2, the J gene TRBJ1-2, with 7 bases that match TRBD1. The CDR3 consists of 13 residues. Germline values: CDR1 SGHTA, CDR2 FQGNSA. V lost 4 bases to trimming and J lost 3 bases; unmatched junction nucleotides: 2. CDR3: CASSSTGDYGYTF. The CDR3, as DNA: TGTGCCAGCAGCTCCACAGGGGACTATGGCTACACCTTC.

This sequence joins TRBV7-9 and TRBJ2-5, with a tentative D call TRBD1 (5 bases). The length of the CDR3 is 12 residues. Trimming left V 4 bases short and J 10 bases short, with 13 bases between. CDR1 is SEHNR and CDR2 is FQNEAQ in the germline V gene (reference sequence). The CDR3 coding sequence is TGTGCCAGCAGCTCAGGGTCTGTGGACCAGTACTTC. This codes for CASSSGSVDQYF. The full variable domain, with the rest looked up from reference TRBV7-9 and TRBJ2-5, is DTGVSQNPRHKITKRGQNVTFRCDPISEHNRLYWYRQTLGQGPEFLTYFQNEAQLEKSRLLSDRFSAERPKGSFSTLEIQRTEQGDSAMYLCASSSGSVDQYFGPGTRLLVL.

The chain is built from TRBV30 and TRBJ1-4, with 9 bases matching TRBD1. From germline, CDR1 is GTSNPN and CDR2 SVGIG (reference sequence). The CDR3 totals 19 residues. Germline trimming cut 2 bases from V and 3 bases from J; bases unmatched to any gene: 16. CDR3 DNA sequence: TGTGCCTGGAGTTCTGTCCCGGGACAGGGTGAGTATGCTAATGAAAAACTGTTTTTT. Residues: CAWSSVPGQGEYANEKLFF.

This chain links TRBV4-3 with TRBJ2-1; 9 nucleotides match TRBD2. Germline V gene lookup returns CDR1 LGHNA and CDR2 YSLEER. The V and J ends lost 0 bases and 4 bases, in that order; junction bases with no gene match: 4. There are 16 residues in the CDR3. The CDR3: CASSQDATSGYNEQFF. The CDR3 DNA reads TGCGCCAGCAGCCAAGATGCGACTAGCGGATACAATGAGCAGTTCTTC.

This chain joins TRBV4-3 and TRBJ2-1; 8 bases agree with TRBD2. The V gene end was trimmed by 2 bases and the J gene end by 6 bases; junction bases not matched to a gene: 18. The CDR3 length is 19 residues. Germline values: CDR1 LGHNA, CDR2 YSLEER. CDR3 in amino acids: CASSQLYGIDGGAPNEQFF. CDR3 in DNA: TGCGCCAGCAGCCAACTCTACGGGATTGACGGGGGGGCCCCCAATGAGCAGTTCTTC.

The chain joins TRBV11-2 to TRBJ2-1; D possibly corresponds to TRBD2 (6 bases). The CDR3 totals 16 residues. Trimming took 5 bases from V and 7 from J, leaving 21 bases between them. Germline lookup yields CDR1 SGHAT and CDR2 FQNNGV. For the CDR3, the DNA is TGTGCCAGCAGCACGCCGGACATCCTAGCGCCGAATGAGCAGTTCTTC. The encoded protein is CASSTPDILAPNEQFF. The variable domain in full, with the rest retrieved from reference TRBV11-2 and TRBJ2-1, is EAGVAQSPRYKIIEKRQSVAFWCNPISGHATLYWYQQILGQGPKLLIQFQNNGVVDDSQLPKDRFSAERLKGVDSTLKIQPAKLEDSAVYLCASSTPDILAPNEQFFGPGTRLTVL.

The rearrangement joins TRBV7-2 to TRBJ1-1; tentatively, D is TRBD1 (5 bases). The ends were cut back, 4 bases at V and 4 bases at J, with 16 bases in the middle. Germline CDR1 reads SGHTA; CDR2 reads FQGNSA. The CDR3 spans 15 residues. DNA for the CDR3: TGTGCCAGCAGCTCACGGTGGGGGGGAGGCACTGAAGCTTTCTTT. Residues: CASSSRWGGGTEAFF.

The chain employs TRBV6-5 and TRBJ2-2; 11 nucleotides match TRBD1. Per germline, CDR1 MNHEY and CDR2 SVGAGI. The trim removed 5 bases at V and 5 bases at J, leaving 4 bases unmatched. This CDR3 region has 15 residues. In DNA, the CDR3 is TGTGCCAGCAGTAGGACAGGGGGCGTAACCGGGGAGCTGTTTTTT. Translating it yields CASSRTGGVTGELFF.

The chain has TRBV12-5 and TRBJ2-3; D remains unclear. Germline CDR1 LGHNT, CDR2 FRNRAP. The CDR3 contains 16 residues. V shed 1 base and J shed 3 bases, with 14 bases lying between them. This CDR3 is CASGLGVELRTDTQYF. The DNA of the CDR3 is TGTGCTAGTGGTTTGGGGGTTGAGCTCAGGACAGATACGCAGTATTTT.

The rearrangement uses TRBV28 and TRBJ2-7; D might be TRBD2 (6 bases). CDR3 size: 14 residues. In germline, CDR1 is MDHEN, CDR2 SYDVKM. Trimming cost V 3 bases and J 2 bases, with 11 bases left between them. In nucleotides, the CDR3 is TGTGCCAGCAGTTTCCGGGGGATCGCCTACGAGCAGTACGTC. Translating gives CASSFRGIAYEQYV.

The chain has TRBV5-1 and TRBJ1-6; D unclear. The CDR3 consists of 19 residues. Looked up from germline, CDR1 is SGHRS and CDR2 is YFSETQ. Trimming cost V 0 bases and J 0 bases, with 16 bases left between them. CDR3 region: CASSLAFSGYSSYNSPLHF. As DNA, the CDR3 is TGCGCCAGCAGCTTGGCGTTCTCAGGCTATAGCTCCTATAATTCACCCCTCCACTTT.

J is TRBJ2-6 and V is TRBV29-1; TRBD2 might be the D (5 bases). The CDR3 loop spans 14 amino acids. Germline CDR1 SQVTM, CDR2 ANQGSEA. Trimming removed 7 bases at V and 0 bases at J, with 10 bases between. CDR3 bases: TGCAGCGCCAACGGAGGCTCTGGGGCCAACGTCCTGACTTTC. Residues: CSANGGSGANVLTF.

J is TRBJ2-1 and V is TRBV6-6; 10 positions match TRBD1. The CDR3 contains 13 residues. CDR1 and CDR2 from the germline V gene are MNHNY and SVGAGI (reference sequence). The J segment lost 7 bases and the V segment lost 6 bases, leaving 3 bases of the junction unmatched. The CDR3: CASSWDRGNEQFF. The CDR3 DNA sequence: TGTGCCAGCAGCTGGGACAGGGGAAATGAGCAGTTCTTC.